One and the same sample provided the 5 T cell receptor beta chains below, sequenced in a study of long-term antiretroviral therapy in people with HIV. immunoSEQ v3.0 was run at survey level. Libraries were prepared by immunoSEQ multiplex PCR; TCRdb keeps only in-frame clonotypes and omits some of them. The sample records roughly 32,000 clones, roughly 97% being singletons. Sequenced here: unsorted PBMCs, sampled 7.6 years after starting antiretroviral therapy. The source of these receptors is a man between 25 and 39 years old with HIV.

The chain recombines TRBV29-1 with TRBJ2-7; TRBD2 matches 12 bases. Germline V gene data show CDR1 as SQVTM and CDR2 as ANQGSEA. Trimming took 6 bases from V and 3 from J; bases not matched to a gene: 3. The CDR3 has 13 residues. The CDR3 is CSVGTSGYYEQYF. DNA for the CDR3: TGCAGCGTCGGGACTAGCGGGTACTACGAGCAGTACTTC.

The genes are TRBV2 and TRBJ1-1; no definite D call. The CDR3 totals 13 residues. Trimming stripped 1 base from V and 4 bases from J, with 7 bases between. CDR1 SNHLY and CDR2 FYNNEI come from the germline V gene. The CDR3 is CASSEGVSTEAFF. CDR3 sequence (DNA): TGTGCCAGCAGTGAAGGGGTTTCCACTGAAGCTTTCTTT.

The chain uses TRBV2 and TRBJ2-7; no reliable D call. The germline V gene has CDR1 SNHLY and CDR2 FYNNEI. Trimming cost V 3 bases and J 2 bases, with 8 bases left between them. The CDR3 totals 13 residues. Here the CDR3 DNA reads TGTGCCAGCAGTGATATGGATACCTACGAGCAGTACTTC. This gives the protein CASSDMDTYEQYF.

The chain uses TRBV10-2 and TRBJ1-5, with D possibly being TRBD1 (6 bases). The CDR3 extends over 13 amino acids. Germline values: CDR1 WSHSY, CDR2 SAAADI. Trimming stripped 6 bases from V and 4 bases from J, with 10 bases between. The CDR3 protein is CASRTGGNQPQHF. The CDR3 DNA sequence: TGCGCCAGCAGGACAGGCGGAAATCAGCCCCAGCATTTT.

The J gene is TRBJ2-6, the V gene TRBV4-2; the D gene is possibly TRBD1 (5 bases). This CDR3 contains 16 residues. Per the germline V gene, CDR1 is LGHNA and CDR2 is YNFKEQ. Trimming pared 0 bases from V and 2 bases from J, leaving 8 bases between. CDR3 nucleotides: TGTGCCAGCAGCCAAGATCTGGGGCCTGGGGCCAACGTCCTGACTTTC. It yields the protein CASSQDLGPGANVLTF.